This TCR beta chain was recovered during a study of T cells after yellow fever vaccination. Study in general: Where fractions had low cell numbers, libraries were prepared from them with the SMART-Seq v4 Ultra Low Input RNA kit. Study conclusions and caveats: Subsequent booster samples again held most clones from primary vaccination (nearly 98% CD4, 88% CD8). Contamination by abundant bulk-population clonotypes could be present in FACS-sorted repertoires.

This clonotype has just a few counts. Its antigen is unidentified. The V and J ends lost 6 bases and 7 bases, in that order; junction bases with no gene match: 12. Looked up from germline, CDR1 is MNHEY and CDR2 is SVGAGI. This CDR3 is built from 15 residues. A process of 5'RACE template switching, which added a universal primer site and UMIs, was used to make TCR cDNA. Each CDR3 protein gets one entry after TCRdb re-called the 5' RACE reads with MiXCR. The sample consists of a few hundred thousand distinct CDR3 sequences, less than 4.5% of them appearing once. The receptor was isolated from a young man who received the YFV17D yellow fever vaccine. The sample in question was PBMCs, obtained on the day of the yellow fever booster vaccination. The J gene is TRBJ2-4, the V gene TRBV6-5; 7 positions agree with TRBD1. For the CDR3, the DNA is TGTGCCAGCAGCCGGACAGGTTTCCCCCTGAACATTCAGTACTTC. This codes for CASSRTGFPLNIQYF.